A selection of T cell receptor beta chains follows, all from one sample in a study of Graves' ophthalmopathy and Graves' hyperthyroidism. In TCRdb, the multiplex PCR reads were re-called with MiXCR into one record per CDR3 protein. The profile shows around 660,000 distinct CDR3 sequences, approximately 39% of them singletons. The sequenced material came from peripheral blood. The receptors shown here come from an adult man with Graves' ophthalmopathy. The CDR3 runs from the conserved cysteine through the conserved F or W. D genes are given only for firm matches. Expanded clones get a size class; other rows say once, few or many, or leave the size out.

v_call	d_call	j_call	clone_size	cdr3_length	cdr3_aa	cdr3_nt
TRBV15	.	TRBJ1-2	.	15	CATSSFGLQSYGYTF	TGTGCCACCAGCAGCTTTGGTCTACAGAGCTATGGCTACACCTTC
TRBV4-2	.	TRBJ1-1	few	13	CASSPTLTREAFF	TGTGCCAGCAGCCCTACCCTGACACGTGAAGCTTTCTTT
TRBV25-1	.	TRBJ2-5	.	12	CASSQDKVSQYF	TGTGCCAGCAGCCAAGATAAGGTGAGCCAGTACTTC
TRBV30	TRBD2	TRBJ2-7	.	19	CAWQSGLAGPEKRTYEQYF	TGTGCCTGGCAATCGGGACTAGCGGGACCGGAGAAACGAACCTACGAGCAGTACTTC
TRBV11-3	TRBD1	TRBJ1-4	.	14	CASRGTGRGEKLFF	TGTGCCAGCAGGGGGACAGGGAGAGGAGAAAAACTGTTTTTT
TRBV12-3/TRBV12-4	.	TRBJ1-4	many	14	CASSLEGPQEKLFF	TGTGCCAGCAGTTTAGAGGGACCCCAAGAAAAACTGTTTTTT
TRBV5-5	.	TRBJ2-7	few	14	CASSLLPAPYEQYF	TGTGCCAGCAGCTTGCTTCCAGCTCCCTACGAGCAGTACTTC
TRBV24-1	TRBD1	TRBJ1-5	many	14	CATSDRQGAQPQHF	TGTGCCACCAGTGATCGACAGGGTGCTCAGCCCCAGCATTTT
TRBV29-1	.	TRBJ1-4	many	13	CSVARKLNEKLFF	TGCAGCGTGGCGCGGAAGCTAAATGAAAAACTGTTTTTT
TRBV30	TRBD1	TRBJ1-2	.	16	CAWSVLTGSLNYGYTF	TGTGCCTGGAGTGTACTGACAGGGTCCCTGAACTATGGCTACACCTTC
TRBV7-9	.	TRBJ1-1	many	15	CASRPDGSMNTEAFF	TGTGCCAGCAGACCTGACGGATCAATGAACACTGAAGCTTTCTTT
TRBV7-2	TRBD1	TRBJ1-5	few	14	CASSPGRGRGPQHF	TGTGCCAGCAGCCCCGGGAGGGGGCGTGGGCCCCAGCATTTT
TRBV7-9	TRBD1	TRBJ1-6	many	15	CASSLRTGANSPLHF	TGTGCCAGCAGCTTACGGACAGGGGCTAATTCACCCCTCCACTTT
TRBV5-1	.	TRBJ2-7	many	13	CASSTGHPYEQYF	TGCGCCAGCAGCACGGGACACCCCTACGAGCAGTACTTC
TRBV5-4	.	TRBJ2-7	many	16	CASSFPTTRSGAEQYF	TGTGCCAGCAGCTTCCCCACGACTAGATCAGGGGCGGAGCAGTACTTC